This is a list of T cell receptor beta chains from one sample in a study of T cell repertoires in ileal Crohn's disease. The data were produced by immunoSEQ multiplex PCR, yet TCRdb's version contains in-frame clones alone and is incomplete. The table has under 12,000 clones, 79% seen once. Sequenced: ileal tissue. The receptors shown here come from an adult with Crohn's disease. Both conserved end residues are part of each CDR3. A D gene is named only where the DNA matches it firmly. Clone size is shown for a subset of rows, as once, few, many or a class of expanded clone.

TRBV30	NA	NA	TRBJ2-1	TGTGCCTGGAGTCAGGGAAATGAGCAGTTCTTC	CAWSQGNEQFF
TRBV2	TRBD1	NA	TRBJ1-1	TGTGCCAGCAGTGGACAGGGGGAGACTGAAGCTTTCTTT	CASSGQGETEAFF
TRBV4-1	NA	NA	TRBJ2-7	TGCGCCAGCAGCCACCTAAACAGGTTAGACTACGAGCAGTACTTC	CASSHLNRLDYEQYF
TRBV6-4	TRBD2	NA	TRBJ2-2	TGTGCCAGCAGTCCCGAGGACGGGGGGGCGAGTACCGGGGAGCTGTTTTTT	CASSPEDGGASTGELFF
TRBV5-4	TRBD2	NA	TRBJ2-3	TGTGCCAGCAGCTTGAGACGCACTAGCGGGGAGGGAAATACGCAGTATTTT	CASSLRRTSGEGNTQYF
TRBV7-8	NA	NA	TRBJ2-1	TGTGCCAGCAGCAAAGGGACTGCATCCTACAATGAGCAGTTCTTC	CASSKGTASYNEQFF
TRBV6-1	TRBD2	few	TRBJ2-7	TGTGCCAGCATTCCCCTAGCGGGGGAACCCTACGAGCAGTACTTC	CASIPLAGEPYEQYF
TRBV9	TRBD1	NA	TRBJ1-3	TGTGCCAGCAGCGTAGAGGGGGCTCCCGGAAACACCATATATTTT	CASSVEGAPGNTIYF
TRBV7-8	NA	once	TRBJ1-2	TGTGCCAGCAGCCCACAATTTCCAGGGGATAGAGATTCTGGCTACACCTTC	CASSPQFPGDRDSGYTF
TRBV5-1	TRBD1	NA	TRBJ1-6	TGCGCCAGCAGCCCCGGACAGGGAGAATCACCCCTCCACTTT	CASSPGQGESPLHF
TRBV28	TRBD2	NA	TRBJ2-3	TGTGCCAGCAGTTCGGGACTAGCGGGGGGGAAGAGCACAGATACGCAGTATTTT	CASSSGLAGGKSTDTQYF
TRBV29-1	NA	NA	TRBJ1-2	TGCAGCGTTGACAGTAACGAGGACTATGGCTACACCTTC	CSVDSNEDYGYTF
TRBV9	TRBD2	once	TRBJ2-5	TGTGCCAGCAGCGTAGCGCGGGGGAGCCAAGGGACCCAGTACTTC	CASSVARGSQGTQYF
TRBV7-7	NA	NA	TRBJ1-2	TGTGCCAGCAGCAGGCAAAACAGGAATTGGTATGGCTACACCTTC	CASSRQNRNWYGYTF
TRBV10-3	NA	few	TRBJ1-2	TGTGCCACCGGGGGCGGGGGTTATGGCTACACCTTC	CATGGGGYGYTF
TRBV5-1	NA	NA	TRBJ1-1	TGCGCCAGCAGGAGGGGGAAGAACACTGAAGCTTTCTTT	CASRRGKNTEAFF
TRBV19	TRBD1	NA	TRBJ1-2	TGTGCCAGTAGTATGGGAAACTTCCGGGACAGGGGATCTGGCTACACCTTC	CASSMGNFRDRGSGYTF
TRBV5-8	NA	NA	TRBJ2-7	TGTGCCAGCAGCTACCCTCCAGGCAGCCGTCCCTACGAGCAGTACTTC	CASSYPPGSRPYEQYF